The clone carrying this TCR beta chain was observed a few times. The method was immunoSEQ multiplex PCR; TCRdb's version includes in-frame clones alone and lacks a portion of them. The sample lists 860 or so clones, 24% occurring once. Germline V CDR1 and CDR2: LNHDA, SQIVND (reference sequence). CDR3 size: 17 residues. Unmatched junction bases numbered 9, after V lost 2 bases and J lost 2 bases. The data derive from a study of T cells in localized non-small cell lung cancer. The V gene is TRBV19, the J gene TRBJ1-5; TRBD1 matches 7 bases. This TCR came from a man between 40 and 70 years old with stage I squamous cell lung carcinoma. Sequencing was performed on normal lung tissue next to the tumor, taken before any cancer treatment. CDR3 amino acids: CASSILGVDRGNQPQHF. The CDR3 DNA reads TGTGCCAGTAGTATATTGGGAGTAGACAGGGGCAATCAGCCCCAGCATTTT.